This is a list of T cell receptor beta chains from one sample in a study of beta chain features in type 1 diabetes. Libraries were prepared by immunoSEQ multiplex PCR; TCRdb keeps only in-frame clonotypes and omits some of them. Among approximately 150,000 clones, 50% to 70% were seen once, and the ten largest hold roughly 0.089%. The source material was naive CD4+ T cells from blood. All receptors derive from a man between 25 and 39 years old with type 1 diabetes. Both conserved end residues are part of each CDR3. Where a row states a size, it is once, few, many or the class of an expanded clone; other rows omit it.

abundance,v_gene,len,j_gene,CDR3aa
few,TRBV13,16,TRBJ2-3,CASSSRGGQGTDTQYF
-,TRBV29-1,13,TRBJ1-2,CSVEVGQGHGYTF
-,TRBV28,13,TRBJ2-7,CASRDRFSYEQYF
once,TRBV20-1,11,TRBJ2-1,CSTTSGNEQFF
-,TRBV29-1,12,TRBJ2-7,CSIDVSNYEQYF
-,TRBV28,12,TRBJ2-5,CASSLDQETQYF
-,TRBV5-1,14,TRBJ1-1,CASSGGQTNTEAFF
-,TRBV11-2,13,TRBJ2-3,CASSFRGTDTQYF
-,TRBV2,15,TRBJ2-1,CASSEAPSGAEGAFF
-,TRBV10-3,13,TRBJ2-7,CAIRTTGDNEQYF
-,TRBV4-3,16,TRBJ2-7,CASSKTSGGSSYEQYF
-,TRBV18,14,TRBJ2-4,CASSSGTGGDIQYF
few,TRBV4-3,12,TRBJ2-2,CASSGVAGELFF
-,TRBV11-2,12,TRBJ2-7,CASSLSTYEQYF
-,TRBV7-2,13,TRBJ1-4,CASSLHGAEKLFF
few,TRBV14,15,TRBJ2-1,CASSKWTFSYNEQFF
few,TRBV7-9,15,TRBJ2-3,CASSPGLADTDTQYF
-,TRBV4-3,15,TRBJ1-2,CASSPPAGAFYGYTF
-,TRBV29-1,12,TRBJ1-2,CSVMVGSYGYTF
-,TRBV19,16,TRBJ2-1,CASSIAGTSWLNEQFF
few,TRBV25-1,12,TRBJ1-2,CASSAANYGYTF
-,TRBV10-3,14,TRBJ2-7,CAISGTDTTYEQYF
-,TRBV9,16,TRBJ2-3,CASSAPGGGSTDTQYF
once,TRBV28,12,TRBJ1-2,CASGIHNYGYTF
-,TRBV10-1,16,TRBJ2-2,CASSEWLAGNTGELFF
-,TRBV25-1,15,TRBJ2-5,CASSEFGGFGETQYF
-,TRBV30,13,TRBJ1-3,CAWSGSHGNTIYF
-,TRBV9,13,TRBJ1-2,CASSATTSYGYTF
-,TRBV5-1,13,TRBJ1-6,CASSLGQISPLHF
-,TRBV19,14,TRBJ1-1,CASSLQTVGTEAFF
-,TRBV11-2,15,TRBJ2-3,CASSISGGTTDTQYF
-,TRBV6-5,16,TRBJ2-7,CASSYSGLAFFGEQYF
-,TRBV9,16,TRBJ2-3,CASSAVGGTGTDTQYF
-,TRBV5-4,13,TRBJ2-3,CASSLASTDTQYF
-,TRBV30,14,TRBJ2-7,CAWSVGGSSYEQYF
few,TRBV4-1,15,TRBJ2-3,CASSQDGRSTDTQYF
-,TRBV25-1,13,TRBJ2-5,CASSEQGAETQYF
once,TRBV30,11,TRBJ1-2,CAWNGPRGYTF
few,TRBV20-1,10,TRBJ2-1,CSARSNEQFF
few,TRBV29-1,11,TRBJ2-5,CSVTGKETQYF
once,TRBV30,16,TRBJ1-1,CAWSVIRRGRQTEAFF